Shown below are 19 T cell receptor beta chains from a single sample sequenced in a study of blood T cells in healthy people across ages. The use of a sample-barcoded 5' primer and a J-beta primer mix characterized a second PCR of roughly 6 to 12 cycles. A single record per CDR3 protein comes from TCRdb applying MiXCR to the 5' RACE reads. The table records more than 700,000 distinct CDR3 sequences, 35% to 50% of them present only once. The specimen sequenced was blood. The receptors here all came from an older man in good health.

This clonotype came up a few times. This chain links TRBV21-1 with TRBJ2-5; the D segment call TRBD1 is taken from the table without a DNA check. TRBV21-1 is termed a pseudogene. The length of the CDR3 is 14 residues. CDR3 sequence reads: CASSKAAGQQTQYF. In DNA, the CDR3 is TGTGCCAGCAGCAAAGCGGCAGGGCAGCAGACCCAGTACTTC.

This clonotype was observed a few times. This sequence joins TRBV12-3 or TRBV12-4 and TRBJ2-1; possible D gene TRBD1, 5 bases. Between the trimmed V and J ends, which lost 6 bases and 5 bases, there was a span of 14 bases. The CDR3 runs to 14 residues. CDR3 residues: CASRPTASNNEQFF. The DNA of the CDR3 is TGTGCCAGCAGACCGACAGCGAGCAACAATGAGCAGTTCTTC.

The V and J genes are TRBV24-1 and TRBJ1-2; no definite D call. Germline assignment: CDR1 KGHDR and CDR2 SFDVKD. The CDR3 extends over 14 amino acids. The V gene lost 5 bases and the J gene lost 1 base, with 10 bases spanning the gap. DNA of the CDR3: TGTGCCACCAGTGGAACAGAGGTTAACTATGGCTACACCTTC. Translation: CATSGTEVNYGYTF.

The rearrangement uses TRBV7-2 and TRBJ2-2, with 9 positions matching TRBD2. This CDR3 spans 20 amino acids. The J segment lost 2 bases and the V segment lost 4 bases, leaving 17 bases of the junction unmatched. Germline V gives CDR1 SGHTA, CDR2 FQGNSA. The DNA of the CDR3 is TGTGCCAGCAGCTCCGCTCCGACGATTAGCGGGAGAATTAACACCGGGGAGCTGTTTTTT. This translates into CASSSAPTISGRINTGELFF.

The chain combines TRBV7-9 with TRBJ2-1; TRBD1 aligns across 9 bases. The J segment lost 10 bases and the V segment lost 4 bases, leaving 11 bases of the junction unmatched. The CDR3 sequence is 15 residues long. CDR1 is SEHNR, CDR2 FQNEAQ, per germline (reference sequence). The CDR3 DNA is TGTGCCAGCAGCTCAGACGGACAGGGGTTCTACGAGCAGTTCTTC. As protein: CASSSDGQGFYEQFF. Based on the CDR3 plus reference TRBV7-9 and TRBJ2-1, the full variable domain is DTGVSQNPRHKITKRGQNVTFRCDPISEHNRLYWYRQTLGQGPEFLTYFQNEAQLEKSRLLSDRFSAERPKGSFSTLEIQRTEQGDSAMYLCASSSDGQGFYEQFFGPGTRLTVL.

This clonotype occurred many times. V and J are TRBV20-1 and TRBJ2-7; D remains unclear. This CDR3 has 14 residues. The germline gives CDR1 DFQATT, CDR2 SNEGSKA (reference sequence). Between the trimmed V and J ends, which lost 1 base and 3 bases, there was a span of 13 bases. This chain's CDR3 is CSARGPVHHYEQYF. In nucleotides, the CDR3 is TGCAGTGCTAGAGGTCCGGTGCACCACTACGAGCAGTACTTC.

The genes are TRBV24-1 and TRBJ2-3; maybe TRBD2 (5 bases). V gave up 3 bases and J gave up 7 bases, with 10 bases separating them. In germline, CDR1 is KGHDR, CDR2 SFDVKD. CDR3 length: 13 residues. CDR3 nucleotides: TGTGCCACCAGTGATGGCGGACTGAATACGCAGTATTTT. Translation gives CATSDGGLNTQYF.

This clonotype came up a few times. The chain combines TRBV7-3 with TRBJ2-3; 7 bases map to TRBD2. Germline V gene data show CDR1 as SGHTA and CDR2 as FQGTGA. This CDR3 spans 16 amino acids. Trimming at V came to 2 bases and at J to 1 base, leaving 6 bases not matched to a gene. The CDR3 nucleotides read TGTGCCAGCAGCTTAGAGGCCCGGGGGGGCACAGATACGCAGTATTTT. This sequence encodes CASSLEARGGTDTQYF.

The chain links TRBV11-1 to TRBJ2-5, with D unresolved. This CDR3 spans 15 amino acids. Germline-derived CDR1 and CDR2 are SGHAT and FQDESV (reference sequence). The V end lost 2 bases, the J end lost 1 base, and 11 bases lay between the germline ends. CDR3 sequence (DNA): TGTGCCAGCAGCTTAAGTGTGGGTAGCCAAGAGACCCAGTACTTC. Encoded protein: CASSLSVGSQETQYF.

The CDR3 DNA is TGTGCCAGCAGCTTTTCAACGGTGGGCGAGCAGTTCTTC. Translation: CASSFSTVGEQFF. This sequence joins TRBV7-2 and TRBJ2-1, with D unresolved. This CDR3 region has 13 residues. CDR1 SGHTA and CDR2 FQGNSA come from the germline V gene. Between the trimmed V and J ends, which lost 3 bases and 10 bases, there was a span of 13 bases. The complete variable domain, with remaining parts taken from reference TRBV7-2 and TRBJ2-1, reads GAGVSQSPSNKVTEKGKDVELRCDPISGHTALYWYRQSLGQGLEFLIYFQGNSAPDKSGLPSDRFSAERTGGSVSTLTIQRTQQEDSAVYLCASSFSTVGEQFFGPGTRLTVL.

V usage is TRBV20-1 and J usage is TRBJ1-5; D possibly corresponds to TRBD1 (5 bases). CDR3 length equals 18 residues. The germline V and J ends were trimmed by 0 bases and 0 bases, with 18 bases remaining between them. CDR1 is DFQATT, CDR2 SNEGSKA, per germline (reference sequence). CDR3 protein: CSARDARDRLYSNQPQHF. The CDR3 bases are TGCAGTGCTAGAGACGCGCGTGACAGACTATATAGCAATCAGCCCCAGCATTTT.

The chain employs TRBV29-1 and TRBJ1-2; D is unclear. The CDR3 totals 11 residues. Germline-derived CDR1 and CDR2 are SQVTM and ANQGSEA. Trimming left V 7 bases short and J 1 base short, with 7 bases between. The CDR3 DNA follows: TGCAGCGCGCAAGTTAACTATGGCTACACCTTC. Amino acid sequence: CSAQVNYGYTF.

The J gene is TRBJ1-4, the V gene TRBV27; D not certain. Germline V gives CDR1 MNHEY, CDR2 SMNVEV (reference sequence). The CDR3 extends over 16 amino acids. V lost 5 bases to trimming and J lost 8 bases, with 21 bases between them. CDR3 region: CASSRRATREMEKLFF. The CDR3 nucleotides are TGTGCCAGCAGTCGCCGGGCCACGCGGGAAATGGAAAAACTGTTTTTT.

This clonotype appeared a single time. The CDR3 reads CASSVAVSSEDTQYF. DNA for the CDR3: TGTGCCAGCAGCGTAGCTGTGAGTAGCGAAGATACGCAGTATTTT. The J gene is TRBJ2-3, the V gene TRBV9; D is perhaps TRBD2 (5 bases). Trimming removed 0 bases from V and 5 bases from J, with 13 bases in between. This CDR3 contains 15 residues. CDR1 and CDR2 from the germline V gene are SGDLS and YYNGEE.

The gene calls are TRBV6-5 and TRBJ2-1; tentatively, D is TRBD1 (6 bases). V dropped 0 bases and J dropped 3 bases, with 12 bases sitting between them. Germline V gene lookup returns CDR1 MNHEY and CDR2 SVGAGI. The CDR3 has 16 residues. CDR3 amino acids: CASSYSSGQFYNEQFF. For the CDR3, the DNA is TGTGCCAGCAGTTACTCTTCCGGACAGTTCTACAATGAGCAGTTCTTC.

The chain links TRBV20-1 to TRBJ2-7; no definite D call. This CDR3 region has 17 residues. Trimming cost V 7 bases and J 7 bases, with 32 bases left between them. Germline V gives CDR1 DFQATT, CDR2 SNEGSKA (reference sequence). The CDR3 DNA sequence: TGCAGTGTGAAGGGCAGCCCACATCCATCATCGCCGTCGGAGCAGTACTTC. This translates into CSVKGSPHPSSPSEQYF.

The chain is built from TRBV2 and TRBJ2-5, with TRBD1 as a possible D gene (6 bases). V lost 6 bases, J lost 11 bases, and 16 bases lay in between. The CDR3 length is 12 residues. Germline V lookup: CDR1 SNHLY, CDR2 FYNNEI. The CDR3 DNA reads as TGTGCCAGCAGGGTTCAGGGGCATGAGCAGTACTTC. Protein product: CASRVQGHEQYF.

V and J are TRBV12-3 or TRBV12-4 and TRBJ1-3; D ambiguous. This CDR3 comprises 11 residues. V lost 4 bases, J lost 7 bases, and 5 bases lay in between. Here the CDR3 reads CASSSRNTIYF. The CDR3 DNA reads TGTGCCAGCAGTTCCCGGAACACCATATATTTT.

The CDR3 loop is CSTERPTATDTQYF. The CDR3 DNA is TGCAGCACAGAGCGCCCCACAGCCACAGATACGCAGTATTTT. The chain joins TRBV20-1 to TRBJ2-3, with D uncertain. Germline values: CDR1 DFQATT, CDR2 SNEGSKA (reference sequence). The CDR3 runs 14 residues.